The rows below give T cell receptor beta chains drawn from one sample of a study of blood T cell repertoires in COVID-19. Sequencing used immunoSEQ multiplex PCR; TCRdb keeps in-frame clones, though not all of them. This repertoire shows approximately 160,000 clones, around 84% found once; its top ten account for roughly 8.3%. Material for sequencing was peripheral blood. The receptors shown here come from a woman aged 60-75 years with COVID-19, enrolled during active disease. CDR3s include the opening cysteine and the closing phenylalanine or tryptophan.

v_call	cdr3_aa
TRBV25-1	CASSPGGSHNEQFF
TRBV9	CASSPFPGTNEKLFF
TRBV27	CASTGAGNDYEQYF
TRBV24-1	CATSDPRRGTSSTDTQYF
TRBV25-1	CASSESGVAGVHEQFF
TRBV7-3	CASTLGGRGSTDTQYF
TRBV12-3/TRBV12-4	CASKLAGGDTQYF
TRBV7-3	CASSSRLAGYNEQFF
TRBV4-1	CASSQEERLRSGNTIYF
TRBV12-5	CASGLGTPNSPLHF
TRBV3-1/TRBV3-2	CASSQVRHNTGELFF
TRBV6-5	CASSYTGPTNYGYTF
TRBV3-1/TRBV3-2	CASSPRGQGGFSPLHF
TRBV28	CASSVRETQYF
TRBV7-3	CASSFDSFSEAFF
TRBV12-3/TRBV12-4	CASSGQGYYGYTF
TRBV24-1	CATAGQAGQPQHF
TRBV11-3	CASSLRVGTEAFF
TRBV10-3	CAISGETGGTEAFF
TRBV29-1	CSVEVDPGSNQPQHF
TRBV11-3	CASSSRGSPTDTQYF
TRBV19	CASSPTSGGPQYF
TRBV5-1	CASSSGLGQGATGELFF
TRBV6-5	CASSDNTVRTEAFF
TRBV15	CATSRRSSNEKLFF
TRBV5-1	CASSLGDRGDTEAFF
TRBV12-5	CASGPGTGGFSPLHF
TRBV9	CASSVDGGENQPQHF
TRBV25-1	CASSLRAASGYTF
TRBV19	CASTQQAAGEKLFF
TRBV27	CASRAGQGGYQPQHF
TRBV19	CASSTGQGGYNSPLHF
TRBV19	CASSIDRASETQYF